These T cell receptor beta chains were read from a single sample in a study of response to subunit inactivated influenza vaccine. TCRdb re-called the RT-PCR reads with MiXCR, one entry per CDR3 protein. Found here are around 790,000 distinct CDR3 sequences, 20% to 25% of them singletons; the top ten hold approximately 10%. Sequences were derived from PBMCs from blood, sampled roughly 5 days after vaccination. Receptors originate from a man aged 45-65 years who received an inactivated influenza vaccine. CDR3s include the opening cysteine and the closing phenylalanine or tryptophan. A D gene is named only where the DNA matches it firmly. Clone sizes are given selectively: once, few, many, or a class where the clone is expanded.

clone size,V gene,D gene,J gene,CDR3 protein,CDR3 DNA
NA,TRBV20-1,TRBD1,TRBJ2-1,CSASPGQGAVNEQFF,TGCAGTGCTAGCCCGGGACAGGGGGCGGTAAATGAGCAGTTCTTC
NA,TRBV20-1,NA,TRBJ2-7,CSARVNYEQYF,TGCAGTGCTAGAGTGAACTACGAGCAGTACTTC
NA,TRBV7-2,TRBD2,TRBJ2-5,CASSRSGLASETQYF,TGTGCCAGCAGCCGATCGGGACTAGCGTCGGAGACCCAGTACTTC
NA,TRBV13,NA,TRBJ2-7,CASSLFRGEQYF,TGTGCCAGCAGTTTATTCCGGGGAGAGCAGTACTTC
NA,TRBV3-1,NA,TRBJ1-1,CASSQPGLNTEAFF,TGTGCCAGCAGCCAACCAGGGTTGAACACTGAAGCTTTCTTT
NA,TRBV7-2,NA,TRBJ2-7,CASSLEETYEQYF,TGTGCCAGCAGCTTAGAGGAGACCTACGAGCAGTACTTC
NA,TRBV3-1,TRBD2,TRBJ2-1,CASSQDYAGGSSYNEQFF,TGTGCCAGCAGCCAAGACTATGCGGGCGGGAGTTCGTACAATGAGCAGTTCTTC
few,TRBV10-3,NA,TRBJ2-7,CAISESTGAGGLYEQYF,TGTGCCATCAGTGAGTCTACGGGGGCAGGGGGACTCTACGAGCAGTACTTC
once,TRBV21-1,NA,TRBJ2-7,CASSKTGGAPSSYEQYF,TGTGCCAGCAGCAAAACTGGGGGGGCCCCATCCTCTTACGAGCAGTACTTC
few,TRBV27,TRBD2,TRBJ2-1,CASRPLTDSGANEQFF,TGTGCCAGCAGGCCTCTCACCGATAGCGGGGCTAATGAGCAGTTCTTC
NA,TRBV7-9,TRBD2,TRBJ2-4,CASSLARREPKNIQYF,TGTGCCAGCAGCTTAGCACGGCGGGAGCCCAAAAACATTCAGTACTTC
NA,TRBV6-2/TRBV6-3,TRBD2,TRBJ2-1,CASSYSTSGSRNEQFF,TGTGCCAGCAGTTACTCGACTAGCGGGAGTCGCAATGAGCAGTTCTTC
NA,TRBV12-3/TRBV12-4,TRBD2,TRBJ2-1,CASSFPSGRMNEQFF,TGTGCCAGCAGTTTCCCTAGCGGGAGAATGAATGAGCAGTTCTTC
many,TRBV4-2,TRBD2,TRBJ2-7,CASSPGALAGVHEQYF,TGTGCCAGCAGCCCCGGCGCCTTGGCGGGAGTACACGAGCAGTACTTC
few,TRBV15,NA,TRBJ1-1,CATSRDGANTEAFF,TGTGCCACCAGCAGAGATGGGGCCAACACTGAAGCTTTCTTT
many,TRBV5-6,NA,TRBJ2-5,CASSWGRTVSQETQYF,TGTGCCAGCAGCTGGGGGCGGACAGTTTCCCAAGAGACCCAGTACTTC
NA,TRBV6-5,NA,TRBJ2-3,CASSYSTETNTDTQYF,TGTGCCAGCAGTTACTCGACGGAAACCAACACAGATACGCAGTATTTT
few,TRBV21-1,NA,TRBJ2-1,CASREPTRGVREQFF,TGTGCCAGCAGGGAGCCCACTCGAGGGGTACGGGAGCAGTTCTTC
NA,TRBV24-1,TRBD2,TRBJ2-3,CATAGLAGDNTQYF,TGTGCCACCGCGGGGTTAGCGGGGGACAATACGCAGTATTTT
NA,TRBV15,NA,TRBJ1-1,CATSFLLNTEAFF,TGTGCCACCAGTTTTCTCCTGAACACTGAAGCTTTCTTT
NA,TRBV7-9,NA,TRBJ1-1,CASSSTGQTSEAFF,TGTGCCAGCAGCTCAACCGGACAGACCTCTGAAGCTTTCTTT
many,TRBV4-3,NA,TRBJ2-7,CASSQVYSRPTVYEQYF,TGCGCCAGCAGCCAAGTGTACTCAAGGCCGACCGTATACGAGCAGTACTTC
NA,TRBV6-2/TRBV6-3,NA,TRBJ2-5,CASARSAGPQETQYF,TGTGCCAGCGCTCGCTCCGCCGGACCCCAAGAGACCCAGTACTTC
few,TRBV4-3,TRBD1,TRBJ2-7,CASSQEGTGIYEQYF,TGCGCCAGCAGCCAAGAAGGGACAGGGATCTACGAGCAGTACTTC
few,TRBV6-5,NA,TRBJ2-5,CASSYSGVQETQYF,TGTGCCAGCAGTTACTCAGGGGTTCAAGAGACCCAGTACTTC
NA,TRBV7-2,NA,TRBJ2-1,CASSLGPEREQFF,TGTGCCAGCAGCTTAGGCCCCGAGCGGGAGCAGTTCTTC
NA,TRBV12-3/TRBV12-4,TRBD1,TRBJ1-4,CASSLPGGVEKLFF,TGTGCCAGCAGTTTACCAGGGGGAGTTGAAAAACTGTTTTTT
few,TRBV6-1,NA,TRBJ2-2,CASIAEKTGELFF,TGTGCCAGCATTGCGGAGAAAACCGGGGAGCTGTTTTTT
NA,TRBV20-1,NA,TRBJ2-5,CSARWENQETQYF,TGCAGTGCTAGATGGGAGAACCAAGAGACCCAGTACTTC